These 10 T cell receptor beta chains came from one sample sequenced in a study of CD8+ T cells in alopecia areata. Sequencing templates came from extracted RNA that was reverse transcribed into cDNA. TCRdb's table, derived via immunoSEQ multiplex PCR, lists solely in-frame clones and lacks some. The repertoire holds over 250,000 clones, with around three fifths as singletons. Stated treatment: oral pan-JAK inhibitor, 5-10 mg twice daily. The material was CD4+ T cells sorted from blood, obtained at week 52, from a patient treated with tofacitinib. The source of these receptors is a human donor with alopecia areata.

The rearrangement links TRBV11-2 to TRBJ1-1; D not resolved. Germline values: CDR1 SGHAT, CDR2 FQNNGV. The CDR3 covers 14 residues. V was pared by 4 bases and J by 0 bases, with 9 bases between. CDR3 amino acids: CASSSWTVNTEAFF. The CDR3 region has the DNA TGTGCCAGCAGCTCCTGGACGGTGAACACTGAAGCTTTCTTT.

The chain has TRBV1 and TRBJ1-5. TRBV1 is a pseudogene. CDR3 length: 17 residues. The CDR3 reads CTSSQDGAGKNNQPQHF. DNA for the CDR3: TGCACCAGCAGCCAAGACGGGGCAGGGAAGAACAATCAGCCCCAGCATTTT.

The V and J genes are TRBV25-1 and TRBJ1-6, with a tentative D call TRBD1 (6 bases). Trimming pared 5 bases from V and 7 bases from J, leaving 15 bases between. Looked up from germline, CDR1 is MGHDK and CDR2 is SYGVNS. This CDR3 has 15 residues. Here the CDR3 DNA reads TGTGCCAGCAGTCCCGAGCGGGGGGCGAATTCACCCCTCCACTTT. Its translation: CASSPERGANSPLHF.

The CDR3 nucleotides read TGTGCCAGCAGCCGAGCCGGGACACGGATAAATTCACCCCTCCACTTT. Protein: CASSRAGTRINSPLHF. The V gene is TRBV7-9, the J gene TRBJ1-6; D might be TRBD1 (6 bases). Germline CDR1 SEHNR, CDR2 FQNEAQ (reference sequence). V lost 5 bases, J lost 7 bases, and 18 bases lay in between. CDR3 length: 16 amino acids.

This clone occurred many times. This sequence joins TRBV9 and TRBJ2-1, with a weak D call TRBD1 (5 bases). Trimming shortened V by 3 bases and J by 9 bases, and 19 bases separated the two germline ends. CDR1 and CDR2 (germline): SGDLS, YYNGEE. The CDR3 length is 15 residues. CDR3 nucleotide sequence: TGTGCCAGCAGCGCAGATCAGGGCACTACTACTGAGCAGTTCTTC. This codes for CASSADQGTTTEQFF.

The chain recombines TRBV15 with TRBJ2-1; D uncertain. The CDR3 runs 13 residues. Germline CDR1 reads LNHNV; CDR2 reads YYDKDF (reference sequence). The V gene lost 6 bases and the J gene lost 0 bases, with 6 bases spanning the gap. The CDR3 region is CATRNLSYNEQFF. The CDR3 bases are TGTGCCACCAGAAACCTCTCCTACAATGAGCAGTTCTTC.

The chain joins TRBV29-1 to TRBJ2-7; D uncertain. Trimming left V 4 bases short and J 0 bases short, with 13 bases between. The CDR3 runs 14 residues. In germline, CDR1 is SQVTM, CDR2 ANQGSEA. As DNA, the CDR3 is TGCAGCGTTGTACAGCGATCACCCTCCTACGAGCAGTACTTC. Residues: CSVVQRSPSYEQYF.

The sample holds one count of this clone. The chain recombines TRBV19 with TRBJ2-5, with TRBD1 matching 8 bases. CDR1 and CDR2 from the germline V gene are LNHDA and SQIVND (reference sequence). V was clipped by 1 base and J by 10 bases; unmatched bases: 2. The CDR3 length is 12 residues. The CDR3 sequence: CASSIAGQGQYF. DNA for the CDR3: TGTGCCAGTAGTATAGCCGGACAGGGCCAGTACTTC.

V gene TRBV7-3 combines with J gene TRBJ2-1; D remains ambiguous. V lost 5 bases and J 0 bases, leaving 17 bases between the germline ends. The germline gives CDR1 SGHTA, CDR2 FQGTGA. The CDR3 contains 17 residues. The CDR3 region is CASSRVGSPSSYNEQFF. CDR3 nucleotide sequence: TGTGCCAGCAGCAGGGTCGGCTCTCCGAGCTCCTACAATGAGCAGTTCTTC.

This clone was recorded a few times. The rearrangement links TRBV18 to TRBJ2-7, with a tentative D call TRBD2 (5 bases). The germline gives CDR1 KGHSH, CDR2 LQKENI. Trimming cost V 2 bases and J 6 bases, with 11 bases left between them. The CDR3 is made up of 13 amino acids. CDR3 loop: CASSPSRESEQYF. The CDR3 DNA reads TGTGCCAGCTCACCATCCCGGGAAAGCGAGCAGTACTTC.